This T cell receptor beta chain was profiled in a study of T-cell memory formation after mild COVID-19. TCRdb processed the 5' RACE reads anew with MiXCR; each CDR3 protein has one entry. The repertoire consists of about 430,000 distinct CDR3 sequences, with 15% to 20% occurring once and the leading ten covering 20% to 25%. This TCR was sampled from a man between 18 and 29 years old who had mild COVID-19 (a few samples of this study predate the infection). Cell type and time point are not known. Material: PBMCs or a T cell subset sorted from them (not recorded which).

This CDR3 reads CSAPLGTAHYEQYF. CDR3 DNA: TGCAGTGCTCCCCTAGGAACCGCTCACTACGAGCAGTACTTC. This chain links TRBV20-1 with TRBJ2-7; D is ambiguous. CDR3 length equals 14 residues. The V end was cut by 5 bases, the J end by 3 bases, with 17 bases between. Germline V lookup: CDR1 DFQATT, CDR2 SNEGSKA (reference sequence).